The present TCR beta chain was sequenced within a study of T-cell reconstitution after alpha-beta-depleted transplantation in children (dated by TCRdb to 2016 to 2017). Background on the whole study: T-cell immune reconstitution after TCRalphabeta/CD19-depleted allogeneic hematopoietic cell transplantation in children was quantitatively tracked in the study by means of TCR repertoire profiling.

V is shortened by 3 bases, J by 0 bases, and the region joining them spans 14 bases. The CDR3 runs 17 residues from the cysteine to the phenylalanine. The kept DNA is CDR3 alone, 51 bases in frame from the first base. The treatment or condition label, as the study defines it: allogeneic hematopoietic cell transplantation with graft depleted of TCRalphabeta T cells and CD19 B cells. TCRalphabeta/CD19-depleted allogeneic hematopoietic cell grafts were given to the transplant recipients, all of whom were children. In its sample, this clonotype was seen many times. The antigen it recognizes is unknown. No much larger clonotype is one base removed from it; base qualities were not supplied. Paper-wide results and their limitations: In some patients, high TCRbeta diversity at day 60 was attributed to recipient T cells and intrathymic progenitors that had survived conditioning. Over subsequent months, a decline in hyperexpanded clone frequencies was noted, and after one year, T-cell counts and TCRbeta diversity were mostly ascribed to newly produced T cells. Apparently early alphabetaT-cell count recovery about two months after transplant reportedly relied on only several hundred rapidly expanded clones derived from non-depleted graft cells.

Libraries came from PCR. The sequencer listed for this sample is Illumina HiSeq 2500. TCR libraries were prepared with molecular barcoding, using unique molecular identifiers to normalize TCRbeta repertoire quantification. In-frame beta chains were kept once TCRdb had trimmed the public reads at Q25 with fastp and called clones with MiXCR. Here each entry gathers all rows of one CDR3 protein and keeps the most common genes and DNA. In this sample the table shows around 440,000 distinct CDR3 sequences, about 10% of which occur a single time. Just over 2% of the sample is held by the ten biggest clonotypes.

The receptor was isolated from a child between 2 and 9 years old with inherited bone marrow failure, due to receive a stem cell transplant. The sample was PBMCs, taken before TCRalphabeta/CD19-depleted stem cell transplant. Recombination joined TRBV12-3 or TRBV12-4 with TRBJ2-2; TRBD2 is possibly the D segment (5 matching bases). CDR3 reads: CASSFGSYFTNTGELFF. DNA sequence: TGTGCCAGCAGTTTTGGGAGTTACTTTACGAACACCGGGGAGCTGTTTTTT.